Listed below are T cell receptor beta chains from one sample, sequenced in a study of CD8+ T cells in alopecia areata. Assay used: immunoSEQ multiplex PCR; TCRdb lists only in-frame clones, some missing. Of about 200,000 clones listed, just over 55% are singletons. Sequencing was done on a sample of CD8+ T cells sorted from blood. The receptors stem from a human donor in good health. The CDR3 runs from the conserved cysteine through the conserved F or W. The D gene is left open where the match is weak. Rows may omit the clone size; those that give it use once, few, many or a size class.

>TRBJ2-7|TRBV7-2|.|TRBD2
CASSPSGGAIYEQYF
TGTGCCAGCAGCCCAAGCGGGGGGGCCATCTACGAGCAGTACTTC
>TRBJ2-7|TRBV27|.|.
CASSPGRFYEQYF
TGTGCCAGCAGTCCGGGACGGTTCTACGAGCAGTACTTC
>TRBJ2-1|TRBV6-5|.|TRBD2
CASSSVSPGGNEQFF
TGTGCCAGCAGTTCCGTCTCACCGGGAGGCAATGAGCAGTTCTTC
>TRBJ1-1|TRBV27|.|.
CASSLIGFGSEAFF
TGTGCCAGCAGTCTGATAGGGTTCGGATCTGAAGCTTTCTTT
>TRBJ2-7|TRBV5-1|.|.
CASSIGQSLEQYF
TGCGCCAGCAGCATTGGACAGAGCCTTGAGCAGTACTTC
>TRBJ2-5|TRBV29-1|few|.
CSVYREGETQYF
TGCAGCGTTTACAGGGAAGGGGAGACCCAGTACTTC
>TRBJ2-7|TRBV5-6|few|.
CASSLSRGLTHEQYF
TGTGCCAGCAGCTTGTCCCGGGGGCTGACCCACGAGCAGTACTTC
>TRBJ2-3|TRBV5-6|few|TRBD2
CATTDSGGDTDTQYF
TGTGCCACCACCGATAGCGGGGGGGATACAGATACGCAGTATTTT
>TRBJ1-2|TRBV29-1|.|TRBD1
CSVEGVGTDWYGYTF
TGCAGCGTTGAAGGGGTGGGGACAGATTGGTATGGCTACACCTTC
>TRBJ1-4|TRBV6-6|few|.
CASSTRVGEKLFF
TGTGCCAGCTCTACGAGGGTGGGTGAAAAACTGTTTTTT
>TRBJ2-7|TRBV7-9|few|.
CASSSPGLAYEQYF
TGTGCCAGCAGCTCCCCGGGGTTGGCCTACGAGCAGTACTTC
>TRBJ2-2|TRBV29-1|few|.
CSVEDLVTGELFF
TGCAGCGTTGAAGATTTAGTAACCGGGGAGCTGTTTTTT
>TRBJ2-7|TRBV5-4|.|.
CASSWRRESSYEQYF
TGTGCCAGCAGCTGGCGCAGGGAGAGCTCCTACGAGCAGTACTTC
>TRBJ1-1|TRBV4-1|.|.
CASSQEGGPGAEAFF
TGCGCCAGCAGCCAAGAAGGGGGGCCGGGCGCTGAAGCTTTCTTT
>TRBJ2-7|TRBV7-2|once|.
CASSPRGGEQYF
TGTGCCAGCAGCCCCCGGGGTGGCGAGCAGTACTTC
>TRBJ2-4|TRBV5-4|few|TRBD2
CASSISPGLGAKNIQYF
TGTGCCAGCAGCATAAGTCCCGGACTAGGGGCCAAAAACATTCAGTACTTC
>TRBJ1-2|TRBV4-1|few|.
CASSHPQGSYGYTF
TGCGCCAGCAGCCACCCACAGGGATCCTATGGCTACACCTTC
>TRBJ1-2|TRBV29-1|.|.
CSVEVTGSYGYTF
TGCAGCGTTGAAGTCACGGGGAGCTATGGCTACACCTTC
>TRBJ2-7|TRBV2|.|.
CASRRGPDAGSYEQYF
TGTGCCAGCAGAAGAGGGCCGGACGCAGGCTCCTACGAGCAGTACTTC
>TRBJ2-2|TRBV29-1|.|TRBD1
CSVEEGQGGTGELFF
TGCAGCGTTGAAGAGGGACAGGGAGGGACCGGGGAGCTGTTTTTT
>TRBJ1-1|TRBV30|.|.
CARRGGTEAFF
TGTGCCCGAAGAGGGGGGACTGAAGCTTTCTTT
>TRBJ1-1|TRBV30|.|TRBD1
CAWTGGNTEAFF
TGTGCCTGGACAGGGGGGAACACTGAAGCTTTCTTT
>TRBJ1-1|TRBV7-9|few|.
CASSLGTTEAFF
TGTGCCAGCAGCTTAGGCACCACTGAAGCTTTCTTT
>TRBJ2-5|TRBV9|.|.
CASSGGETQYF
TGTGCCAGCAGCGGAGGGGAGACCCAGTACTTC
>TRBJ1-3|TRBV19|few|TRBD1
CASSIPGQGAYTGNTIYF
TGTGCCAGTAGTATACCGGGACAGGGGGCTTATACTGGAAACACCATATATTTT
>TRBJ2-2|TRBV6-1|few|.
CATRLNTGELFF
TGTGCTACACGGTTAAACACCGGGGAGCTGTTTTTT
>TRBJ1-2|TRBV4-1|.|.
CASSLGRNGYTF
TGCGCCAGCAGTCTGGGAAGAAATGGCTACACCTTC
>TRBJ1-5|TRBV4-1|few|.
CASSQVEGGGNQPQHF
TGCGCCAGCAGCCAAGTGGAAGGGGGTGGCAATCAGCCCCAGCATTTT
>TRBJ1-1|TRBV19|few|TRBD1
CAIGTGAEAFF
TGTGCCATCGGGACAGGGGCTGAAGCTTTCTTT
>TRBJ2-5|TRBV10-2|.|.
CASSDVQETQYF
TGCGCCAGCAGTGACGTCCAAGAGACCCAGTACTTC
>TRBJ2-7|TRBV4-1|few|.
CASSQELGSSYEQYF
TGCGCCAGCAGCCAAGAGTTGGGCAGCTCCTACGAGCAGTACTTC
>TRBJ2-3|TRBV29-1|few|TRBD2
CSVSGASGGPTDTQYF
TGCAGCGTATCAGGAGCTAGCGGGGGGCCCACAGATACGCAGTATTTT
>TRBJ2-7|TRBV5-6|.|TRBD1
CASSWGTGVGPYEQYF
TGTGCCAGCAGCTGGGGGACAGGGGTAGGACCATACGAGCAGTACTTC
>TRBJ1-1|TRBV7-9|.|.
CASTWGTEAFF
TGTGCCAGCACTTGGGGCACTGAAGCTTTCTTT
>TRBJ2-7|TRBV5-6|.|.
CASSGTFDEQYF
TGTGCCAGCAGCGGGACATTCGACGAGCAGTACTTC
>TRBJ2-7|TRBV19|.|.
CASSVKPAGLQFEQYF
TGTGCCAGTAGTGTTAAGCCCGCGGGACTTCAGTTCGAGCAGTACTTC
>TRBJ2-7|TRBV15|.|.
CATSRDVSYEQYF
TGTGCCACCAGCAGAGACGTCTCCTACGAGCAGTACTTC
>TRBJ1-2|TRBV7-9|few|.
CASSLEHYGYTF
TGTGCCAGCAGCTTAGAGCACTATGGCTACACCTTC
>TRBJ2-5|TRBV18|.|TRBD2
CASSPPIGLASETQYF
TGTGCCAGCTCACCACCGATCGGACTAGCCTCAGAGACCCAGTACTTC
>TRBJ2-1|TRBV25-1|.|.
CASSDSGNEQFF
TGTGCCAGCAGTGACTCGGGTAATGAGCAGTTCTTC
>TRBJ1-1|TRBV25-1|.|.
CASTFGVTEAFF
TGTGCCAGCACGTTCGGTGTAACTGAAGCTTTCTTT
>TRBJ2-5|TRBV11-2|.|.
CAGKHWAEETQYF
TGTGCCGGCAAACACTGGGCAGAAGAGACCCAGTACTTC
>TRBJ2-7|TRBV6-6|.|.
CASSYAGRREQYF
TGTGCCAGCAGTTACGCTGGGAGGAGGGAGCAGTACTTC
>TRBJ2-1|TRBV5-6|.|TRBD2
CASSTGLDEQFF
TGTGCCAGCAGCACGGGACTAGATGAGCAGTTCTTC
>TRBJ2-3|TRBV29-1|.|TRBD2
CSVVGIAGPDTQYF
TGCAGCGTTGTCGGAATAGCGGGGCCCGATACGCAGTATTTT
>TRBJ1-2|TRBV29-1|.|TRBD1
CSVVQGASGYTF
TGCAGCGTTGTCCAGGGGGCAAGTGGCTACACCTTC
>TRBJ2-3|TRBV9|.|.
CASSVDSGNTDTQYF
TGTGCCAGCAGCGTAGATAGCGGAAACACAGATACGCAGTATTTT
>TRBJ2-6|TRBV29-1|few|.
CSVHRLGANVLTF
TGCAGTGTCCACAGGCTTGGGGCCAACGTCCTGACTTTC
>TRBJ1-2|TRBV5-1|.|.
CASSPGRKLNYGYTF
TGCGCCAGCAGCCCCGGACGGAAGCTTAACTATGGCTACACCTTC
>TRBJ2-2|TRBV4-1|.|TRBD2
CASSQPHRRGEAGELFF
TGCGCCAGCAGCCAACCCCATAGGCGGGGGGAGGCCGGGGAGCTGTTTTTT
>TRBJ1-2|TRBV2|few|TRBD1
CASSETGPVGYGYTF
TGTGCCAGCAGTGAGACAGGGCCCGTCGGCTATGGCTACACCTTC